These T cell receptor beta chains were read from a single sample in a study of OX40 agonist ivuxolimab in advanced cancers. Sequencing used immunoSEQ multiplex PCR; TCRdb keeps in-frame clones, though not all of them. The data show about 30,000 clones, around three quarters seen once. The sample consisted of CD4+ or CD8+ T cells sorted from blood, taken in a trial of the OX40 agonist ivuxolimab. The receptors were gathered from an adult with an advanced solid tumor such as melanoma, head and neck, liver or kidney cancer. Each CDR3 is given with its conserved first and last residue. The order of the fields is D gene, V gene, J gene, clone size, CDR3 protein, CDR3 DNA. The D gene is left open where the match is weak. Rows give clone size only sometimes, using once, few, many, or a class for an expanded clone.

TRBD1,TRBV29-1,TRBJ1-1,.,CSVETPGTGEIWDTEAFF,TGCAGCGTTGAAACTCCTGGAACAGGGGAAATATGGGACACTGAAGCTTTCTTT
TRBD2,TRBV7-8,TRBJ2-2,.,CASSLEMVLAAYTGELFF,TGTGCCAGCAGCTTAGAGATGGTGCTAGCGGCTTACACCGGGGAGCTGTTTTTT
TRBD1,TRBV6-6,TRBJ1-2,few,CASTKTGDGYTF,TGTGCCAGCACCAAGACAGGGGATGGCTACACCTTC
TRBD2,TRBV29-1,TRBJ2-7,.,CSVDGGAYEQYF,TGCAGCGTTGATGGGGGGGCCTACGAGCAGTACTTC
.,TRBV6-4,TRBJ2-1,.,CASSLHFGSEQFF,TGTGCCAGTAGCCTCCATTTCGGGAGTGAGCAGTTCTTC
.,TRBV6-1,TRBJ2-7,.,CASRRGDGSSYEQYF,TGTGCCAGCAGAAGAGGGGACGGTTCATCCTACGAGCAGTACTTC
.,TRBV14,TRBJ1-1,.,CASSQVDLGDTEAFF,TGTGCCAGCAGCCAAGTGGATCTGGGGGACACTGAAGCTTTCTTT
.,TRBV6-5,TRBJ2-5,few,CASSYSGGEETQYF,TGTGCCAGCAGTTACTCGGGGGGAGAAGAGACCCAGTACTTC
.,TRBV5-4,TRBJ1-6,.,CASRSTGSDNSPLHF,TGTGCCAGCAGGTCCACCGGGAGCGATAATTCACCCCTCCACTTT
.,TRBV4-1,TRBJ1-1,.,CASSQDRQSTEAFF,TGCGCCAGCAGCCAAGATCGGCAGTCCACTGAAGCTTTCTTT
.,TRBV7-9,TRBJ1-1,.,CASSLAGEAFF,TGTGCCAGCAGCTTAGCGGGGGAAGCTTTCTTT
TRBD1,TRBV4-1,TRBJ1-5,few,CASSQGTGSSNQPQHF,TGCGCCAGCAGCCAAGGGACAGGGAGTAGCAATCAGCCCCAGCATTTT
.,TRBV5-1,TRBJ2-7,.,CASTGTHAAYEQYF,TGCGCCAGCACGGGGACCCACGCGGCCTACGAGCAGTACTTC
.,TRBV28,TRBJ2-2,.,CASSFRGQNTGELFF,TGTGCCAGCAGTTTCCGGGGACAGAACACCGGGGAGCTGTTTTTT
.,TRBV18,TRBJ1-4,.,CASSHLGEKLFF,TGTGCCAGCTCACATCTTGGGGAAAAACTGTTTTTT
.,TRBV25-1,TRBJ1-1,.,CASSEQTGTEAFF,TGTGCCAGCAGTGAACAGACGGGCACTGAAGCTTTCTTT
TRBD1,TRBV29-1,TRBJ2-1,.,CSVDGQVVYNEQFF,TGCAGCGTCGATGGACAGGTCGTCTACAATGAGCAGTTCTTC